The 15 T cell receptor beta chains presented below share a single source sample, sequenced in a study of blood T cell repertoires in COVID-19. The protocol was immunoSEQ multiplex PCR, while the TCRdb copy is restricted to in-frame clones and leaves out a portion. Among about 70,000 clones, 89% were seen once, and the ten largest hold 7% to 10%. Sequenced: peripheral blood. The receptors were sampled from a man in his forties or fifties with active COVID-19.

The chain combines TRBV27 with TRBJ1-2, with 11 positions matching TRBD1. V was pared by 6 bases and J by 9 bases, with 9 bases of the junction left unmatched. The CDR3 length is 14 residues. Germline V gives CDR1 MNHEY, CDR2 SMNVEV (reference sequence). The CDR3 DNA follows: TGTGCCAGCAGCCCCGGGACAGGGGGTCGCAGCTACACCTTC. Translation: CASSPGTGGRSYTF.

This clone has just a few counts. The V and J genes are TRBV6-5 and TRBJ1-3, with 7 bases lining up with TRBD1. J gave up 0 bases and V 6 bases, and 2 bases lay outside the gene matches. CDR3 size: 14 residues. Germline V gives CDR1 MNHEY, CDR2 SVGAGI. Here the CDR3 DNA reads TGTGCCAGCAGCTCAGGGGGCTCTGGAAACACCATATATTTT. Amino acid sequence: CASSSGGSGNTIYF.

The gene calls are TRBV2 and TRBJ1-1; no definite D call. This CDR3 has 13 residues. Germline V CDR1 and CDR2: SNHLY, FYNNEI. V was trimmed by 2 bases and J by 1 base, leaving 5 bases between them. Written as DNA, the CDR3 is TGTGCCAGCAGTGAAAGGAGGAACACTGAAGCTTTCTTT. Encoded protein: CASSERRNTEAFF.

The rearrangement joins TRBV5-1 to TRBJ2-2; perhaps TRBD1 as D (6 bases). Trimming removed 1 base from V and 7 bases from J, with 14 bases in between. CDR1 is SGHRS, CDR2 YFSETQ, per germline. The CDR3 sequence is 15 residues long. The CDR3 sequence is CASSLLGGLSGELFF. The CDR3 DNA is TGCGCCAGCAGCTTGTTAGGGGGATTGAGCGGGGAGCTGTTTTTT.

The chain has TRBV4-1 and TRBJ1-5; 7 bases are shared with TRBD1. Germline CDR1 and CDR2: MGHRA and YSYEKL. V dropped 4 bases and J dropped 3; count of bases not matched to a gene: 3. The CDR3 consists of 14 residues. CDR3 DNA sequence: TGCGCCAGCAGCCTCGGGACAGCCAATCAGCCCCAGCATTTT. Translating gives CASSLGTANQPQHF.

In this sample, this clone turned up once. The chain joins TRBV18 to TRBJ2-7; possible D gene TRBD2, 6 bases. CDR3 length: 13 residues. Trimming left V 5 bases short and J 3 bases short, with 11 bases between. Germline CDR1 KGHSH, CDR2 LQKENI. Here the CDR3 reads CASSGGVNYEQYF. In DNA, the CDR3 is TGTGCCAGCTCAGGCGGGGTCAACTACGAGCAGTACTTC.

The table lists this clone with a count of one. This sequence joins TRBV6-5 and TRBJ1-2; 9 nucleotides match TRBD1. Germline lookup yields CDR1 MNHEY and CDR2 SVGAGI. V was clipped by 7 bases and J by 2 bases; unmatched bases: 8. The CDR3 contains 15 residues. The CDR3 nucleotides read TGTGCCAGCACTCATCTAGGGACAGGGAACTATGGCTACACCTTC. It encodes CASTHLGTGNYGYTF.

CDR3: CASSQAGGGSYEQYF. The CDR3 nucleotides read TGCGCCAGCAGCCAAGCCGGGGGGGGCTCCTACGAGCAGTACTTC. The chain has TRBV4-3 and TRBJ2-7; TRBD2 agrees at 8 bases. Germline loops: CDR1 LGHNA, CDR2 YSLEER. Unmatched junction bases numbered 2, after V lost 1 base and J lost 0 bases. CDR3 length: 15 amino acids.

The rearrangement links TRBV7-6 to TRBJ2-3; D not resolved. Trimming stripped 1 base from V and 4 bases from J, with 9 bases between. The germline V gene encodes CDR1 SGHVS and CDR2 FNYEAQ. The CDR3 length is 14 residues. CDR3 amino acids: CASSLGTGADTQYF. The CDR3 DNA follows: TGTGCCAGCAGCTTAGGAACTGGTGCAGATACGCAGTATTTT. The full variable domain, completed using reference TRBV7-6 and TRBJ2-3, is GAGVSQSPRYKVTKRGQDVALRCDPISGHVSLYWYRQALGQGPEFLTYFNYEAQQDKSGLPNDRFSAERPEGSISTLTIQRTEQRDSAMYRCASSLGTGADTQYFGPGTRLTVL.

V and J are TRBV5-1 and TRBJ1-1; a weak D match, TRBD1 (5 bases). This CDR3 has 14 amino acids. Germline values: CDR1 SGHRS, CDR2 YFSETQ. V was trimmed by 5 bases and J by 1 base, leaving 12 bases between them. The CDR3 coding sequence is TGCGCCAGCAGGCAGGGTTCTGGGAACACTGAAGCTTTCTTT. This gives the protein CASRQGSGNTEAFF.

The chain couples TRBV6-1 to TRBJ1-5, with D possibly being TRBD1 (5 bases). Per germline, CDR1 MNHNS and CDR2 SASEGT. This CDR3 region has 16 residues. V was shortened by 4 bases and J by 3 bases, with 16 bases between the two germline ends. CDR3 amino acids: CASSAPTVQLNQPQHF. CDR3 in DNA: TGTGCCAGCAGTGCCCCGACAGTCCAACTCAATCAGCCCCAGCATTTT.

CDR3 sequence reads: CASSLTGNGGALGTQYF. In DNA, the CDR3 is TGTGCCAGCAGTCTTACGGGGAATGGCGGAGCCTTGGGGACCCAGTACTTC. The V and J genes are TRBV6-2 or TRBV6-3 and TRBJ2-5, with D perhaps matching TRBD2 (5 bases). V was trimmed by 5 bases and J by 7 bases, leaving 26 bases between them. Germline V gene data show CDR1 as MNHEY and CDR2 as SVGEGT. This CDR3 comprises 17 residues.

V and J are TRBV20-1 and TRBJ2-7; maybe TRBD2 (6 bases). This CDR3 is 11 amino acids long. Trimming took 6 bases from V and 4 from J, leaving 10 bases between them. CDR1 and CDR2 from the germline V gene are DFQATT and SNEGSKA (reference sequence). The CDR3 loop reads CSARGVYEQYF. The CDR3 DNA reads TGCAGTGCCCGCGGGGTTTACGAGCAGTACTTC.

CDR3 protein: CASSQVTSGFLSDTQYF. As DNA, the CDR3 is TGCGCCAGCAGCCAAGTCACTAGCGGGTTTCTATCAGATACGCAGTATTTT. The V gene is TRBV4-3, the J gene TRBJ2-3, with TRBD2 identical over 9 bases. Per germline, CDR1 LGHNA and CDR2 YSLEER. J lost 4 bases, V lost 1 base, and 9 bases had no gene match. This CDR3 contains 17 residues.

The chain joins TRBV7-2 to TRBJ2-3; D gene ambiguous. CDR1 is SGHTA, CDR2 FQGNSA, per germline. Trimming stripped 3 bases from V and 4 bases from J, with 5 bases between. This CDR3 is 12 amino acids long. The chain's CDR3 is CASSFPSDTQYF. CDR3 DNA: TGTGCCAGCAGCTTCCCCTCAGATACGCAGTATTTT.